This T cell receptor beta chain was sequenced in a study of patients and donors after allogeneic stem cell transplantation. TCRdb reprocessed the RT-PCR reads via MiXCR and lists one record per CDR3 protein. This sample has fewer than 200,000 distinct CDR3 sequences, with around 28% found just once. There are 15 residues in the CDR3. Germline-derived CDR1 and CDR2 are DFQATT and SNEGSKA (reference sequence). V was shortened by 5 bases and J by 7 bases, with 23 bases between the two germline ends. The chain combines TRBV20-1 with TRBJ1-2; D possibly corresponds to TRBD1 (5 bases). The source is a human donor who was either an allogeneic HSCT recipient or a stem cell or donor lymphocyte infusion donor (not recorded which). It is not recorded whose cells these are; they may come from a transplant donor. Sequenced input: blood, either unsorted or a sorted T cell fraction (not recorded which). CDR3 residues: CSARPDRPYIRGYTF. The DNA of the CDR3 is TGCAGTGCTCGGCCCGACAGACCCTACATCCGTGGCTACACCTTC.